The 8 T cell receptor beta chains reported below all come from one sample, sequenced in a study of cytomegalovirus exposure and HLA in healthy donors. PCR employed 60 Vbeta and 13 Jbeta primers. Produced via immunoSEQ multiplex PCR; TCRdb's table is partial and in-frame only. The repertoire holds a few hundred thousand clones, roughly four fifths seen once, with roughly 2% in the top ten. The sequenced material came from PBMCs. The receptors stem from a woman aged 40 to 50 in good health and CMV-seropositive.

The V call is TRBV7-9, the J call TRBJ2-1; TRBD2 agrees at 8 bases. Germline loops: CDR1 SEHNR, CDR2 FQNEAQ (reference sequence). The CDR3 totals 15 residues. J lost 10 bases, V lost 5 bases, and 13 bases had no gene match. The CDR3 reads CASSPGWTSTGEQFF. The CDR3 DNA sequence: TGTGCCAGCAGCCCGGGTTGGACTAGCACAGGGGAGCAGTTCTTC.

This rearrangement joins TRBV7-9 to TRBJ1-4; no clear D. Germline V gene data show CDR1 as SEHNR and CDR2 as FQNEAQ (reference sequence). The germline V and J ends were trimmed by 1 base and 1 base, with 7 bases remaining between them. The CDR3 sequence is 15 residues long. CDR3 bases: TGTGCCAGCAGCTTAGACAGAGAAACTAATGAAAAACTGTTTTTT. Its protein product is CASSLDRETNEKLFF.

The V and J genes are TRBV6-1 and TRBJ1-1; unclear D gene. Trimming shortened V by 3 bases and J by 4 bases, and 12 bases separated the two germline ends. This CDR3 has 14 residues. In germline, CDR1 is MNHNS, CDR2 SASEGT. CDR3 sequence: CASSDWAGGTEAFF. In nucleotides, the CDR3 is TGTGCCAGCAGTGACTGGGCAGGAGGCACTGAAGCTTTCTTT.

The chain combines TRBV25-1 with TRBJ1-4; weak D call: TRBD1 (6 bases). The CDR3 covers 15 residues. Looked up from germline, CDR1 is MGHDK and CDR2 is SYGVNS. V lost 6 bases and J lost 5, with 16 bases in between. The CDR3 is CASSPGASLNEKLFF. For the CDR3, the DNA is TGTGCCAGCAGCCCAGGGGCGTCCCTAAATGAAAAACTGTTTTTT. Combining the CDR3 with reference TRBV25-1 and TRBJ1-4 gives the whole variable domain EADIYQTPRYLVIGTGKKITLECSQTMGHDKMYWYQQDPGMELHLIHYSYGVNSTEKGDLSSESTVSRIRTEHFPLTLESARPSHTSQYLCASSPGASLNEKLFFGSGTQLSVL.

The chain recombines TRBV6-1 with TRBJ2-2; 9 nucleotides line up with TRBD2. Germline trimming cut 7 bases from V and 5 bases from J; bases unmatched to any gene: 5. CDR3 length equals 14 residues. The germline V gene has CDR1 MNHNS and CDR2 SASEGT. The CDR3 sequence: CASIRLAGTGELFF. CDR3 bases: TGTGCCAGCATTAGGCTAGCGGGAACCGGGGAGCTGTTTTTT.

The V gene is TRBV7-9, the J gene TRBJ2-3; 9 bases line up with TRBD2. The CDR3 has 17 residues. Per germline, CDR1 SEHNR and CDR2 FQNEAQ (reference sequence). V lost 4 bases and J lost 2; bases outside the gene matches: 10. The CDR3 sequence is CASSSINSGSFTDTQYF. CDR3 in DNA: TGTGCCAGCAGCTCCATTAATAGCGGGAGCTTCACAGATACGCAGTATTTT.

Notes on this clone: Other DNA sequences from this sample encode an identical CDR3 as well. This sequence joins TRBV30 and TRBJ2-5, with D perhaps matching TRBD2 (6 bases). V was shortened by 3 bases and J by 4 bases, with 12 bases between the two germline ends. This CDR3 is built from 13 residues. The germline V gene has CDR1 GTSNPN and CDR2 SVGIG (reference sequence). CDR3: CAWRGAGGETQYF. CDR3 DNA sequence: TGTGCCTGGAGAGGGGCCGGGGGAGAGACCCAGTACTTC.

The chain joins TRBV30 to TRBJ1-5; D possibly corresponds to TRBD1 (5 bases). Trimming removed 5 bases from V and 4 bases from J, with 12 bases in between. This CDR3 comprises 13 residues. The germline CDR1 and CDR2 sequences are GTSNPN and SVGIG (reference sequence). The CDR3 protein is CAWPSGGNQPQHF. In DNA form, the CDR3 reads TGTGCCTGGCCGTCCGGGGGGAATCAGCCCCAGCATTTT.